Shown below are 23 T cell receptor beta chains from a single sample sequenced in a study of T cell clones after liver transplantation. Produced via immunoSEQ multiplex PCR; TCRdb's table is partial and in-frame only. Altogether roughly 20,000 clones are present, about 90% being singletons, with the ten largest covering 10% to 15%. The sample here was CD8+ T cells from blood, taken before liver transplant. These receptors were obtained from a human donor who received a liver transplant.

This chain uses TRBV5-4 with TRBJ2-2, with D possibly being TRBD1 (6 bases). The germline gives CDR1 SGHNT, CDR2 YYREEE (reference sequence). The CDR3 totals 15 residues. Deletions cut 1 base from V and 5 bases from J, with 12 bases between. The CDR3 protein is CASSLTGRRTGELFF. The CDR3 DNA reads TGTGCCAGCAGCTTGACAGGGAGAAGGACCGGGGAGCTGTTTTTT.

This clone counts as medium-sized. This rearrangement joins TRBV2 to TRBJ2-1; TRBD1 aligns across 7 bases. Germline values: CDR1 SNHLY, CDR2 FYNNEI. Germline trimming cut 3 bases from V and 8 bases from J; bases unmatched to any gene: 7. The CDR3 is 14 residues long. The CDR3 bases are TGTGCCAGCAGTGAGGGCAGGGGGATCGATGAGCAGTTCTTC. Protein product: CASSEGRGIDEQFF.

The chain combines TRBV29-1 with TRBJ2-7, with 9 bases aligning to TRBD2. With V trimmed by 6 bases and J by 2 bases, 11 bases remained unmatched. Germline V gene sequence: CDR1 SQVTM, CDR2 ANQGSEA. The CDR3 totals 15 residues. CDR3 amino acids: CSVPGAGGPTYEQYF. For the CDR3, the DNA is TGCAGCGTCCCTGGGGCGGGAGGGCCCACCTACGAGCAGTACTTC.

Regarding this clone: The same CDR3 is also encoded by other DNA sequences in this sample. The chain carries TRBV19 and TRBJ2-1; no definite D call. Germline V gene data show CDR1 as LNHDA and CDR2 as SQIVND (reference sequence). V lost 1 base and J lost 0, with 4 bases in between. CDR3 size: 14 residues. The CDR3 sequence: CASSIGGSYNEQFF. CDR3 bases: TGTGCCAGTAGTATAGGAGGCTCCTACAATGAGCAGTTCTTC.

The V gene is TRBV29-1, the J gene TRBJ1-1; D is undetermined. Trimming left V 3 bases short and J 4 bases short, with 9 bases between. This CDR3 has 12 residues. Germline V lookup: CDR1 SQVTM, CDR2 ANQGSEA. The CDR3 region has the DNA TGCAGCGTTGATAGAACTTCCACTGAAGCTTTCTTT. It translates to CSVDRTSTEAFF.

The rearrangement links TRBV27 to TRBJ2-7; the D gene is possibly TRBD2 (6 bases). CDR3 length equals 15 residues. With 2 bases removed from V and 2 bases from J, the gap between germline ends came to 13 bases. Germline V gene lookup returns CDR1 MNHEY and CDR2 SMNVEV (reference sequence). The CDR3 sequence: CASSLRGSGTYEQYF. The CDR3 DNA sequence: TGTGCCAGCAGTTTACGGGGTAGCGGAACCTACGAGCAGTACTTC.

This clone was counted a single time. The rearrangement links TRBV6-6 to TRBJ2-7; tentatively, D is TRBD1 or TRBD2 (5 bases each). Germline V gene sequence: CDR1 MNHNY, CDR2 SVGAGI (reference sequence). The CDR3 contains 15 residues. The V and J ends lost 5 bases and 2 bases respectively, with 16 bases between them. The CDR3 spells CASSPSGQGPYEQYF. The CDR3 bases are TGTGCCAGCAGTCCCTCAGGGCAGGGACCCTACGAGCAGTACTTC.

This chain uses TRBV9 with TRBJ2-7; 7 bases fit TRBD1. The CDR3 runs to 14 residues. Trimming took 4 bases from V and 2 from J; bases not matched to a gene: 6. CDR1 and CDR2 from the germline V gene are SGDLS and YYNGEE. CDR3 DNA: TGTGCCAGCAGCCTCCGGGACAGACCCTACGAGCAGTACTTC. This gives the protein CASSLRDRPYEQYF.

This chain connects TRBV2 to TRBJ2-7, with D maybe TRBD1 (5 bases). The germline V gene has CDR1 SNHLY and CDR2 FYNNEI. Trimming removed 3 bases at V and 1 base at J, with 7 bases between. This CDR3 has 13 amino acids. The CDR3 bases are TGTGCCAGCAGTGATACAGGTTCCTACGAGCAGTACTTC. Translating it yields CASSDTGSYEQYF. The whole variable domain, remainder taken from reference TRBV2 and TRBJ2-7, is EPEVTQTPSHQVTQMGQEVILRCVPISNHLYFYWYRQILGQKVEFLVSFYNNEISEKSEIFDDQFSVERPDGSNFTLKIRSTKLEDSAMYFCASSDTGSYEQYFGPGTRLTVT.

The rearrangement joins TRBV28 to TRBJ2-1; 9 bases match TRBD1. Per the germline V gene, CDR1 is MDHEN and CDR2 is SYDVKM. The CDR3 spans 14 residues. V gave up 0 bases and J gave up 10 bases; unmatched junction bases: 4. The CDR3 loop is CASSLWTGGGEQFF. CDR3 bases: TGTGCCAGCAGTTTATGGACAGGGGGAGGGGAGCAGTTCTTC.

The V gene is TRBV9, the J gene TRBJ2-2; D unclear. The ends were cut back, 2 bases at V and 1 base at J, with 6 bases in the middle. CDR1 and CDR2 (germline): SGDLS, YYNGEE. The CDR3 sequence is 14 residues long. CDR3 in DNA: TGTGCCAGCAGCGTCGACGGGAACACCGGGGAGCTGTTTTTT. Its protein product is CASSVDGNTGELFF. Full variable domain (missing parts from reference TRBV9 and TRBJ2-2): DSGVTQTPKHLITATGQRVTLRCSPRSGDLSVYWYQQSLDQGLQFLIQYYNGEERAKGNILERFSAQQFPDLHSELNLSSLELGDSALYFCASSVDGNTGELFFGEGSRLTVL.

This chain joins TRBV5-6 and TRBJ2-1; D tentatively fits TRBD1 or TRBD2 (6 bases each). V was pared by 4 bases and J by 4 bases, with 15 bases between. In germline, CDR1 is SGHDT, CDR2 YYEEEE. This CDR3 is 15 amino acids long. The DNA of the CDR3 is TGTGCCAGCAGCCTTAGCTGGGGGGCATACAATGAGCAGTTCTTC. Its protein product is CASSLSWGAYNEQFF.

The chain is built from TRBV11-2 and TRBJ2-1; TRBD2 agrees at 8 bases. The CDR3 loop spans 16 amino acids. Germline V gives CDR1 SGHAT, CDR2 FQNNGV. V trimming: 5 bases; J trimming: 7 bases; junction bases outside the gene matches: 13. The CDR3 region is CASSQERLAGLNEQFF. In DNA, the CDR3 is TGTGCCAGCAGCCAAGAAAGGCTAGCGGGTCTAAATGAGCAGTTCTTC.

The J gene is TRBJ2-7, the V gene TRBV2; D is unresolved. CDR3 length: 13 residues. The germline V and J ends were trimmed by 3 bases and 3 bases, with 9 bases remaining between them. The germline gives CDR1 SNHLY, CDR2 FYNNEI. The CDR3 coding sequence is TGTGCCAGCAGTGATTCGGGTGGCTACGAGCAGTACTTC. Encoded protein: CASSDSGGYEQYF.

This clone appeared a few times. The genes are TRBV7-6 and TRBJ1-4; D is perhaps TRBD1 (6 bases). The CDR3 runs 12 residues. CDR1 is SGHVS and CDR2 is FNYEAQ in the germline V gene. The V end was cut by 7 bases, the J end by 11 bases, with 14 bases between. The CDR3 sequence is CASTSPGDKLFF. In DNA form, the CDR3 reads TGTGCCAGCACCTCCCCAGGGGACAAACTGTTTTTT.

The chain carries TRBV7-9 and TRBJ1-3; D gene uncertain. V was cut by 3 bases and J by 0 bases, with 9 bases left in between. Looked up from germline, CDR1 is SEHNR and CDR2 is FQNEAQ (reference sequence). This CDR3 comprises 15 residues. The CDR3 protein is CASSLLQYSGNTIYF. DNA for the CDR3: TGTGCCAGCAGCTTGCTGCAGTACTCTGGAAACACCATATATTTT.

This sequence joins TRBV7-3 and TRBJ2-1, with TRBD2 identical over 8 bases. Unmatched junction bases numbered 10, after V lost 0 bases and J lost 6 bases. The CDR3 is made up of 17 amino acids. Germline V gene data show CDR1 as SGHTA and CDR2 as FQGTGA. The CDR3 bases are TGTGCCAGCAGCTTAACAAGTCCGACTAGCGCCTTCAATGAGCAGTTCTTC. Translating it yields CASSLTSPTSAFNEQFF.

This rearrangement joins TRBV30 to TRBJ2-1, with 11 bases identical to TRBD2. The V gene's germline CDR1 is GTSNPN and CDR2 SVGIG (reference sequence). The CDR3 covers 13 residues. V was pared by 1 base and J by 11 bases, with 4 bases of the junction left unmatched. The CDR3 loop is CAWSDGTSGKQFF. In DNA, the CDR3 is TGTGCCTGGAGTGACGGGACTAGCGGTAAGCAGTTCTTC.

The V gene is TRBV4-1, the J gene TRBJ2-3; D is unresolved. V was pared by 4 bases and J by 3 bases, with 11 bases between. The germline V gene encodes CDR1 MGHRA and CDR2 YSYEKL. The CDR3 has 14 amino acids. Here the CDR3 reads CASSRIHGTDTQYF. The DNA of the CDR3 is TGCGCCAGCAGCCGAATCCACGGAACAGATACGCAGTATTTT.

The count of this clone is one. This sequence joins TRBV29-1 and TRBJ2-7; 7 bases line up with TRBD1. Germline lookup yields CDR1 SQVTM and CDR2 ANQGSEA. This CDR3 has 13 amino acids. With 6 bases clipped from V and 0 bases from J, the junction kept 5 bases outside the gene matches. The CDR3 spells CSVQDRFSYEQYF. The CDR3 DNA is TGCAGCGTCCAGGACAGGTTCTCCTACGAGCAGTACTTC.

The CDR3 DNA is TGTGCCAGTAGTCCCGGGACCGCGAACACTGAAGCTTTCTTT. Amino acids: CASSPGTANTEAFF. The chain is built from TRBV19 and TRBJ1-1, with a tentative D call TRBD1 (5 bases). The CDR3 length is 14 residues. CDR1 is LNHDA, CDR2 SQIVND, per germline (reference sequence). V lost 5 bases and J 1 base, leaving 11 bases between the germline ends.

The CDR3 nucleotides are TGTGCCAGCAGCTCGAACACAGATACGCAGTATTTT. Amino acids: CASSSNTDTQYF. The V gene is TRBV11-2, the J gene TRBJ2-3; the D is unclear. Between the trimmed V and J ends, which lost 4 bases and 2 bases, there was a span of 4 bases. The CDR3 contains 12 residues. Germline values: CDR1 SGHAT, CDR2 FQNNGV.

The chain employs TRBV4-3 and TRBJ2-7; D perhaps matches TRBD2 (6 bases). CDR3 length: 15 amino acids. Germline CDR1 LGHNA, CDR2 YSLEER. V was cut by 0 bases and J by 4 bases, with 13 bases left in between. CDR3 sequence reads: CASSQETGTYYEQYF. The DNA for the CDR3 is TGCGCCAGCAGCCAAGAAACCGGGACTTATTACGAGCAGTACTTC.